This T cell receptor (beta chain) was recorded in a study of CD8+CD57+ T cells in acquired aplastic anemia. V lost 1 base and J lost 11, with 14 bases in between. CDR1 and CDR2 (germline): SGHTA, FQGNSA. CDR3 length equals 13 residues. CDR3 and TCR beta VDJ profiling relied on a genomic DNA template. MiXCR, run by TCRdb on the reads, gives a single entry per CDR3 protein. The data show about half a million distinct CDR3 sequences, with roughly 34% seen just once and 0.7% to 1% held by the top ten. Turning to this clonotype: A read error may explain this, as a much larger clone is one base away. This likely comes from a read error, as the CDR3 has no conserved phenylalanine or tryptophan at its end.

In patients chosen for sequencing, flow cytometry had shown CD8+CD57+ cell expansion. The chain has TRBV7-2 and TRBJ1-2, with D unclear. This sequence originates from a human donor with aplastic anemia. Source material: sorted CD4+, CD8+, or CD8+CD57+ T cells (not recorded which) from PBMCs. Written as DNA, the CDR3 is TGTGCCAGCAGCTTAGTAACTGGCATGTGGTACACCCTC. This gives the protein CASSLVTGMWYTL.